This TCR beta chain emerged from a study of blood T cell repertoires in COVID-19. This clone was seen more than once but under ten times. The data were produced by immunoSEQ multiplex PCR, yet TCRdb's version contains in-frame clones alone and is incomplete. Seen here are roughly 90,000 clones, roughly 83% observed once, and the top ten hold 25%. Germline V CDR1 and CDR2: LGHDT, YNNKEL (reference sequence). V lost 10 bases, J lost 2 bases, and 11 bases lay in between. The CDR3 runs to 13 residues. The sample comprised peripheral blood. V is TRBV3-1 (or the pseudogene TRBV3-2) and J is TRBJ1-4; D is perhaps TRBD1 (5 bases). The TCR originated in a human donor in a cohort sampled during active COVID-19. The DNA of the CDR3 is TGTGCCAATCAGGGTTGGACTAATGAAAAACTGTTTTTT. Amino acid sequence: CANQGWTNEKLFF.